This T cell receptor (beta chain) originates from a study of tissue T cells after allogeneic stem cell transplantation. For this clone: Its cognate antigen is unknown. Gene names denote mouse genes. Read data end 1 residue before the CDR3 end; the end is taken from the germline J gene.

Sequencing of TCRbeta CDR3 at survey depth gave sequences and template counts. Clones were sequenced by immunoSEQ multiplex PCR, and TCRdb holds only the in-frame ones, with some missing. The data show 15,000 to 20,000 clones, less than 85% seen once. Findings and limits, study-wide: In patients and mice, blood and spleen missed much of tissue repertoire. Within patients, tissue anatomy strongly shaped TCR repertoire composition. Shared clones across patients were few; motif clustering revealed tissue-specific shared signatures.

CDR1 and CDR2 (germline): NNHDY, SYVADS. The V gene lost 5 bases and the J gene lost 4 bases, with 4 bases spanning the gap. This CDR3 comprises 10 residues. Sequencing used spleen. The TCR sequence derives from a female BALB/c mouse in good health. The MHC haplotype recorded for the strain is H2-d. This chain joins TRBV13-3 and TRBJ2-7; D is unresolved. Incomplete CDR3 DNA: TGTGCCAGCAGGGGGTATGAACAGTAC. Its protein product is CASRGYEQY. The complete CDR3 reads CASRGYEQYF.